This T cell receptor (beta chain) comes out of a study of human T cells and chemical hapten exposure. Regarding the study as a whole: Donors, who had alopecia, may show an immune response that differs from healthy people's.

V lost 0 bases and J 1 base, leaving 9 bases between the germline ends. The germline V gene has CDR1 MNHEY and CDR2 SVGAGI. The CDR3 has 15 residues. Stated time point: patch test 2, 6 weeks after DPC sensitization. Treatment meaning: therapeutic diphenylcyclopropenone sensitization with weekly scalp DPC. Alopecia patients, 18 to 70 years old and DPC-suitable, served as donors. Under the authors' procedure: Ranging from roughly 23,224 to 750,000, TCR counts per sample had a median value of approximately 95,000. TCRdb re-called the RACE reads through MiXCR, storing one row per CDR3 protein. The V and J calls shown here were made by TCRdb, not taken from the authors' results. This sample has a few hundred thousand distinct CDR3 sequences, with about 6.9% found just once. The table lists this clonotype with many counts. The antigen is not known.

This receptor was taken from a woman in her late teens or twenties with alopecia areata. Some clones in this sample may be carry-over from other donors' samples. The sample consisted of whole blood, taken in connection with sensitization to the hapten diphenylcyclopropenone (DPC). The genes are TRBV6-5 and TRBJ1-1, with D perhaps matching TRBD1 (5 bases). The CDR3 region has the DNA TGTGCCAGCAGTTACTCTGGCAGGGCGAACACTGAAGCTTTCTTT. Its protein product is CASSYSGRANTEAFF.